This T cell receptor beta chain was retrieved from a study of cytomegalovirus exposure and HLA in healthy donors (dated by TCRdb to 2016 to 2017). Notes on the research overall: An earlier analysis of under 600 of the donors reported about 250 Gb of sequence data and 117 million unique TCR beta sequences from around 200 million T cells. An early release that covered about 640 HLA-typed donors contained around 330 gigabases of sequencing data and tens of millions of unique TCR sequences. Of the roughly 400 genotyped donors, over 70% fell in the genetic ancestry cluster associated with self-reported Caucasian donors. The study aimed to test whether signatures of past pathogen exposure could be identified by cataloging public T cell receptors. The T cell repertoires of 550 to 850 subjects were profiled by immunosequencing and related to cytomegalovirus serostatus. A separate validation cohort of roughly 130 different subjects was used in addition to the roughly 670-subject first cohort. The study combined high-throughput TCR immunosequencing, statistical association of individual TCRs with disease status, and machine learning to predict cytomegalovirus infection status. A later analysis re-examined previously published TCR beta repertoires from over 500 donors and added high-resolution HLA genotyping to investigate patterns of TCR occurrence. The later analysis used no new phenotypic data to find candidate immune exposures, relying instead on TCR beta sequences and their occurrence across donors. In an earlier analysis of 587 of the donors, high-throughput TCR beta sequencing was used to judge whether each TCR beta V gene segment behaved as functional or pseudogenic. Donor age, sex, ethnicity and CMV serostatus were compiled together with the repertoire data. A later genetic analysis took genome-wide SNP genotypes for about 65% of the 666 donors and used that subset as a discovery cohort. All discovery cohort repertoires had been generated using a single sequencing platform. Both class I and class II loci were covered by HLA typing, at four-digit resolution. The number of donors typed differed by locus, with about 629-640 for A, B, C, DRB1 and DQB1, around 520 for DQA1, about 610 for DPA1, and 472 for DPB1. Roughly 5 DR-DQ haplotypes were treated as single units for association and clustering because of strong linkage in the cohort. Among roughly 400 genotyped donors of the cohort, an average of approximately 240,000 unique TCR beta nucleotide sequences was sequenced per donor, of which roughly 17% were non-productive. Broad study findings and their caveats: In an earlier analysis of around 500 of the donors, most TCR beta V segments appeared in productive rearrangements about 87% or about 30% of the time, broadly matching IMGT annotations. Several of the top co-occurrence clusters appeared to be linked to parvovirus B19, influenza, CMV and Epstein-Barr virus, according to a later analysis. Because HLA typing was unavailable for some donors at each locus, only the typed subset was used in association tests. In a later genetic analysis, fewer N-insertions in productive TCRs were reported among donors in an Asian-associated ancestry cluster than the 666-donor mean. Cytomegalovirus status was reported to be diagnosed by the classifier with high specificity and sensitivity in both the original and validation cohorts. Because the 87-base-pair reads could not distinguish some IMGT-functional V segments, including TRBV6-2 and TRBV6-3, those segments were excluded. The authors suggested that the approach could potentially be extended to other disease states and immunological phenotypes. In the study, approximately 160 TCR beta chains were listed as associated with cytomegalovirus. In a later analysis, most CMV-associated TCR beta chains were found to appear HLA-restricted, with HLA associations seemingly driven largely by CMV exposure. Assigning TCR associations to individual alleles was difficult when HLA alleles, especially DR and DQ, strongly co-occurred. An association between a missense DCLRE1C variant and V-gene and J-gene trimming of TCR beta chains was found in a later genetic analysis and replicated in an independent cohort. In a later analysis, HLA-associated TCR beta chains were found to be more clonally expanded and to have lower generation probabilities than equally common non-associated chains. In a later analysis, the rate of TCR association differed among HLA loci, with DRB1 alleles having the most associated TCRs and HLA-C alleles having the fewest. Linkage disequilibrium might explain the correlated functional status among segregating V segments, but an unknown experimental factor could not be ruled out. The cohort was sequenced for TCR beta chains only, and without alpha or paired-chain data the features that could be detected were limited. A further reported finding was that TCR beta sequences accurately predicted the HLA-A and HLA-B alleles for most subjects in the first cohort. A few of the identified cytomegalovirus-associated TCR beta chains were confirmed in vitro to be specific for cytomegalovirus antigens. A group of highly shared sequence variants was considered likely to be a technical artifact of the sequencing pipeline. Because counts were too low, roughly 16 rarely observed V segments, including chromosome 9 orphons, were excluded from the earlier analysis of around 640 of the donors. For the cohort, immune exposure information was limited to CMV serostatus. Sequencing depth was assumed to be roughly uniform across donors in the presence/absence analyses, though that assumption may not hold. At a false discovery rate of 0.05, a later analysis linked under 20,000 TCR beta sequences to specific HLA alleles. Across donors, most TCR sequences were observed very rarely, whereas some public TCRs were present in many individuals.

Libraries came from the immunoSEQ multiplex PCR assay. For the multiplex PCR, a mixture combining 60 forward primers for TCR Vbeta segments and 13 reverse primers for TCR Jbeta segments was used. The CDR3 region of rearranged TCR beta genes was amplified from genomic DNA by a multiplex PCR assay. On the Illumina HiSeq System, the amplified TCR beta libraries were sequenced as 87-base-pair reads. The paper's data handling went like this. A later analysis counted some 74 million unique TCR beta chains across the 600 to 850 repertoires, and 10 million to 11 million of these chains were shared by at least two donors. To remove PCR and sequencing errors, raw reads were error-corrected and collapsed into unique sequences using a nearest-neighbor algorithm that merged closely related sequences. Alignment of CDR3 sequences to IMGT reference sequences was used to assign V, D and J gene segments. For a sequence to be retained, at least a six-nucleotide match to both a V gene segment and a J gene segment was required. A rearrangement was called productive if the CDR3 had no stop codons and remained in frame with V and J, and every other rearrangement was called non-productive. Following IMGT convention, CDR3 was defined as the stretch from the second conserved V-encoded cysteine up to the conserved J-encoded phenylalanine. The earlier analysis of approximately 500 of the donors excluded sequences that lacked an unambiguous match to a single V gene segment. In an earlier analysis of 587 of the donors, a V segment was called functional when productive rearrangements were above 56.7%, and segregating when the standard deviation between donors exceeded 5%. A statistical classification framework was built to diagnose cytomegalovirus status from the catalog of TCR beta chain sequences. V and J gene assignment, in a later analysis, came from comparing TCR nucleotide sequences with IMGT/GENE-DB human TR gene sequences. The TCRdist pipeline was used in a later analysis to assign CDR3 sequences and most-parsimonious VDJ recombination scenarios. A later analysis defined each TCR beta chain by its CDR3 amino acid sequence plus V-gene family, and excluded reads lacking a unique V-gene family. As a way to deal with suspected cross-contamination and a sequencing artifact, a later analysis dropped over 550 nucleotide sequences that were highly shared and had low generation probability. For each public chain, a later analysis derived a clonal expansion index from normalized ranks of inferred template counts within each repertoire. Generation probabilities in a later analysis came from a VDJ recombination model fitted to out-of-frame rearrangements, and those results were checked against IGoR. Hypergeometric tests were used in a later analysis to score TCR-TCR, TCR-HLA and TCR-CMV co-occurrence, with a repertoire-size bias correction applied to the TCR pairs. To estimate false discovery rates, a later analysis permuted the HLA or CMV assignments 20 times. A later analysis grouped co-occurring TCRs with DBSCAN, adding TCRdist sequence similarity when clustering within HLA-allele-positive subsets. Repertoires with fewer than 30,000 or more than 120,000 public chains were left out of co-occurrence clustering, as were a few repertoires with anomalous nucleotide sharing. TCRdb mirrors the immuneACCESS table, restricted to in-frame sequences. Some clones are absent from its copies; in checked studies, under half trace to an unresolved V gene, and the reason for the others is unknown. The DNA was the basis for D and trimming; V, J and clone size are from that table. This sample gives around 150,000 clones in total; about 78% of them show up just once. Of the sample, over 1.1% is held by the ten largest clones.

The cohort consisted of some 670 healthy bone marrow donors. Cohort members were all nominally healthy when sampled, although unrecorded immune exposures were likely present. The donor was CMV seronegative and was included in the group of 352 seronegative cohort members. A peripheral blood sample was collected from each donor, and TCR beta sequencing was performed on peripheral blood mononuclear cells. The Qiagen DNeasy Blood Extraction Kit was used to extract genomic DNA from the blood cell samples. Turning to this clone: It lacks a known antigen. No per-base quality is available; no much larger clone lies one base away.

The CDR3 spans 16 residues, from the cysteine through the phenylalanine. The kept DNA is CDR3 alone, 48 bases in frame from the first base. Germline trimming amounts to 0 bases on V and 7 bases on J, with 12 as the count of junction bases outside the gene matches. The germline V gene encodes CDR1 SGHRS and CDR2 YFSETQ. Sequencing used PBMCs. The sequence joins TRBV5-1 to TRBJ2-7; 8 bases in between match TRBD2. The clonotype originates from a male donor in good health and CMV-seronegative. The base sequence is TGCGCCAGCAGCTTGGCCGTAGGAGCGGGGGAACGGGAGCAGTACTTC. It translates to CASSLAVGAGEREQYF.